The clone carrying this TCR beta chain was found a few times. Its antigen is unknown. V gave up 10 bases and J gave up 6 bases; unmatched junction bases: 3. The CDR3 is 11 amino acids. Germline-derived CDR1 and CDR2 are SNHLY and FYNNEI. Sequencing used immunoSEQ multiplex PCR; TCRdb keeps in-frame clones, though not all of them. The profile shows some 2,100,000 clones, approximately 96% of them singletons. The sample is drawn from a study of shared clonotypes between healthy human individuals. Whole-study results and caveats: Naive CD4 clonotype sharing across four donors was about 5.3%.

Sequences were obtained from naive CD4+ T cells sorted from blood. The sample's subset: CD45RA+ positively selected. The clonotype comes from a man younger than 30 in good health. V usage is TRBV2 and J usage is TRBJ1-2; 9 nucleotides align to TRBD1. The CDR3 DNA reads as TGTGCCATCAGGACAGGGGATGGCTACACCTTC. This codes for CAIRTGDGYTF.